This entry is about one T cell receptor beta chain. This CDR3 contains 18 residues. The germline CDR1 and CDR2 sequences are SGHDN and FVKESK. Germline trimming cut 1 base from V and 3 bases from J; bases unmatched to any gene: 10. Sequencing used immunoSEQ multiplex PCR; TCRdb keeps in-frame clones, though not all of them. The sample yields around 72,000 clones, roughly 91% seen once. This record belongs to a study of technical replicates of blood from a handful of donors. Sample: T cells isolated from PBMCs. The TCR was taken from a human donor in good health. Some clones in this sample may be carry-over from other donors' samples. The chain carries TRBV14 and TRBJ2-3; 10 nucleotides align to TRBD1. The CDR3 coding sequence is TGTGCCAGCAGCCAAGTGAGCCGGGACAGGGGTTGGACAGATACGCAGTATTTT. This sequence encodes CASSQVSRDRGWTDTQYF.